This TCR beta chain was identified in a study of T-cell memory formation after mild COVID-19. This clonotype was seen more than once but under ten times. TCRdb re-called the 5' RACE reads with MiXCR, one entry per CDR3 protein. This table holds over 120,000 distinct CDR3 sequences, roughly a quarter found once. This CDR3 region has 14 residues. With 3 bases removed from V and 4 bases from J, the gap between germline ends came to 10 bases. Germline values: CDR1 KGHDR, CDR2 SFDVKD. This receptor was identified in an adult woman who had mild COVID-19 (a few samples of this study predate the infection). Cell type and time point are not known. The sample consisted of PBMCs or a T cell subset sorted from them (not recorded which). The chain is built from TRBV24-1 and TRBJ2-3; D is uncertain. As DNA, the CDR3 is TGTGCCACCAGTGATATCGTCGGCGCAGATACGCAGTATTTT. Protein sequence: CATSDIVGADTQYF.